The clone carrying this T cell receptor (beta chain) was recorded only once. Its antigen remains unidentified. This entry belongs to a study of CD8 T cell repertoires and HIV-1 epitope variants. Study background: Tested: three Gag epitope families, Nef HW9 and YT9.

The CDR3 has 16 amino acids. V shed 0 bases and J 0 bases; nucleotides not matched to a gene: 2. The germline gives CDR1 SGHDT, CDR2 YYEEEE. Generated by immunoSEQ multiplex PCR, the TCRdb table keeps only in-frame clones and is missing some. Seen here are 5,000 to 7,000 clones, around 63% observed once, and the top ten hold less than 45%. This receptor was taken from a male donor with HIV. V and J are TRBV5-6 and TRBJ2-1, with 8 bases matching TRBD2. The sample taken for sequencing was cultured CD8+ T cells derived from PBMCs. For the CDR3, the DNA is TGTGCCAGCAGCTTGGAGCGGGGGAGCTCCTACAATGAGCAGTTCTTC. Protein: CASSLERGSSYNEQFF.